This entry features one T cell receptor beta chain sequence. Its target is not known. The PCR ran on 60 Vbeta and 13 Jbeta primers. Clones were read by immunoSEQ multiplex PCR, and TCRdb kept only the in-frame ones, dropping some. The sample lists approximately 150,000 clones; 55% to 85% were seen once. Losses at the gene ends were 9 bases for V and 4 bases for J; bases not matched to a gene: 7. Germline CDR1 reads ENHRY; CDR2 reads SYGVKD. This CDR3 is built from 14 residues. The entry originates in a study of cytomegalovirus exposure and HLA in healthy donors. Study results and caveats: In vitro data verified a few CMV-associated chains as specific for CMV antigens. An analysis that was carried out later associated 15,000 to 20,000 TCR beta sequences with HLA alleles at 0.05 false discovery rate. The authors later linked a missense DCLRE1C variant to TCR beta V- and J-gene trimming.

This clonotype was sampled from a man aged 35 to 55 in good health and CMV-seronegative. Sequenced: PBMCs. The chain couples TRBV10-3 to TRBJ2-2; 8 positions agree with TRBD1. CDR3 sequence reads: CAIKTGAGTGELFF. In DNA, the CDR3 is TGTGCCATAAAGACAGGGGCGGGCACCGGGGAGCTGTTTTTT.